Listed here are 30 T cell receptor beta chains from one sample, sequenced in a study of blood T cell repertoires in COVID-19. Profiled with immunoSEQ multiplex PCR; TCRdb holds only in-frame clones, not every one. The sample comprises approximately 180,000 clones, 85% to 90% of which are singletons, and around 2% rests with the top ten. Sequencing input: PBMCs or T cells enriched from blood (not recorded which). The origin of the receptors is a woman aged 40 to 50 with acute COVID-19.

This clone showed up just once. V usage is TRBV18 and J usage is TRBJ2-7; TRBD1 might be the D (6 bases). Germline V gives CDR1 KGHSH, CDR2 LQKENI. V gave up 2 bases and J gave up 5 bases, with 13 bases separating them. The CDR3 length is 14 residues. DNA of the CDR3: TGTGCCAGCTCACCAAAACAGGGTAGGAACGAGCAGTACTTC. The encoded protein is CASSPKQGRNEQYF.

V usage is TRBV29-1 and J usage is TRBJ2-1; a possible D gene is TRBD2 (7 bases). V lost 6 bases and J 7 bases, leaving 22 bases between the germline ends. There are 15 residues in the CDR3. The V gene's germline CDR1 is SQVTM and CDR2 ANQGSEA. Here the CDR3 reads CSVRVTRGPGNEQFF. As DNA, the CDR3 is TGCAGCGTCCGTGTAACGCGGGGGCCGGGGAATGAGCAGTTCTTC.

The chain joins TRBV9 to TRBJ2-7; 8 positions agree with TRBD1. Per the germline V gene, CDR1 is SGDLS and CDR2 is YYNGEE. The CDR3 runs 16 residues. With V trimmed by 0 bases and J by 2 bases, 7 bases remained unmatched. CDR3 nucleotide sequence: TGTGCCAGCAGCGTAGGTTCGTCAGGGGGCCCCTACGAGCAGTACTTC. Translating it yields CASSVGSSGGPYEQYF. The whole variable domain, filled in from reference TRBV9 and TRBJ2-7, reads DSGVTQTPKHLITATGQRVTLRCSPRSGDLSVYWYQQSLDQGLQFLIQYYNGEERAKGNILERFSAQQFPDLHSELNLSSLELGDSALYFCASSVGSSGGPYEQYFGPGTRLTVT.

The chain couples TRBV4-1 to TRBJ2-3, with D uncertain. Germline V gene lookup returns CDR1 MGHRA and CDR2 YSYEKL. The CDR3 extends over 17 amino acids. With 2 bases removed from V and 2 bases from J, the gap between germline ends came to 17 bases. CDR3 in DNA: TGCGCCAGCAGCCAATTAGTCGGAGCGCGTAACACAGATACGCAGTATTTT. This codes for CASSQLVGARNTDTQYF.

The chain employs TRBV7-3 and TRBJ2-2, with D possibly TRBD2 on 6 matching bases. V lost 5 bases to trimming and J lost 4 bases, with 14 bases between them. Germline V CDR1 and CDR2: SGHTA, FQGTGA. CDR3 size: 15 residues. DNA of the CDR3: TGTGCCAGCAGCGCCAAGCTAGCGTGCACCGGGGAGCTGTTTTTT. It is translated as CASSAKLACTGELFF.

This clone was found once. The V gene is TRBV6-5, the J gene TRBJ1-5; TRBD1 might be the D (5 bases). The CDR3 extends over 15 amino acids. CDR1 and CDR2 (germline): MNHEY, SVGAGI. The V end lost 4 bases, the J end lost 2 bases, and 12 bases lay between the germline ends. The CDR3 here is CASSWGGSGNQPQHF. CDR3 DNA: TGTGCCAGCAGTTGGGGGGGGAGTGGCAATCAGCCCCAGCATTTT.

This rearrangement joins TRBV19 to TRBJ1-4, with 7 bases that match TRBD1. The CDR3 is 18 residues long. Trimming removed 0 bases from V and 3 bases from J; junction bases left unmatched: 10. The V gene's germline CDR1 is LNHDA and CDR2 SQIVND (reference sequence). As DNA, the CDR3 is TGTGCCAGTAGTATAGATCTCGACAGGGAGCAACCTAATGAAAAACTGTTTTTT. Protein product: CASSIDLDREQPNEKLFF.

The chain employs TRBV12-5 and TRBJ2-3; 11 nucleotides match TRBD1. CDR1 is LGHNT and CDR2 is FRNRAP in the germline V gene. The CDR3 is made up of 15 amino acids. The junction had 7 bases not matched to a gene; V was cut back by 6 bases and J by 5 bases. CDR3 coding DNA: TGTGCTAGTGGCCCCCCCGGGACAGGGGGAGATACGCAGTATTTT. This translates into CASGPPGTGGDTQYF.

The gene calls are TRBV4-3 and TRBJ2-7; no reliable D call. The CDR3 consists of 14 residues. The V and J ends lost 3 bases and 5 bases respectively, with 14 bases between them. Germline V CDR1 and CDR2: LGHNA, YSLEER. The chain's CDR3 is CASSQAYGADEQYF. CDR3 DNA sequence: TGCGCCAGCAGCCAGGCTTATGGAGCCGACGAGCAGTACTTC.

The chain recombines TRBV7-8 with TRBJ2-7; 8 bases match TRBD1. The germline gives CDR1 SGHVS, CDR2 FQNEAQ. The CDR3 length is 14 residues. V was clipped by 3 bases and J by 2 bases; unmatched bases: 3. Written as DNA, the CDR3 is TGTGCCAGCAGCTTTGGGACAGGAACCTACGAGCAGTACTTC. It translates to CASSFGTGTYEQYF.

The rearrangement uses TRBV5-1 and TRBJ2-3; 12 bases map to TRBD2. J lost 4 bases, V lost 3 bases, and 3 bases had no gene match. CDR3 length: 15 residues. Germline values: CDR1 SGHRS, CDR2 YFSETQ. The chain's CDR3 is CASSSGTSGSDTQYF. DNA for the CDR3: TGCGCCAGCAGCTCCGGGACTAGCGGGTCAGATACGCAGTATTTT. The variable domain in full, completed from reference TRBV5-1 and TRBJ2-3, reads KAGVTQTPRYLIKTRGQQVTLSCSPISGHRSVSWYQQTPGQGLQFLFEYFSETQRNKGNFPGRFSGRQFSNSRSEMNVSTLELGDSALYLCASSSGTSGSDTQYFGPGTRLTVL.

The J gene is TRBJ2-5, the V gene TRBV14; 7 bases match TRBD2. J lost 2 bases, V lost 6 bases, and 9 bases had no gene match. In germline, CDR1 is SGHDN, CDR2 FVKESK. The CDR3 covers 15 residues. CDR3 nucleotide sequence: TGTGCCAGCAGTGTCCGTGGGAGGGGACAAGAGACCCAGTACTTC. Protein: CASSVRGRGQETQYF.

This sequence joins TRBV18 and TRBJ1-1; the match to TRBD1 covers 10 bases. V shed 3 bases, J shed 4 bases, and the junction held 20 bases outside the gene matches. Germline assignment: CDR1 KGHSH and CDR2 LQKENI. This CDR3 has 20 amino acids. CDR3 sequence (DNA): TGTGCCAGCTCACCTAGTATAGTTTTTCGGGACAGGGGCGAGGGCACTGAAGCTTTCTTT. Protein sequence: CASSPSIVFRDRGEGTEAFF.

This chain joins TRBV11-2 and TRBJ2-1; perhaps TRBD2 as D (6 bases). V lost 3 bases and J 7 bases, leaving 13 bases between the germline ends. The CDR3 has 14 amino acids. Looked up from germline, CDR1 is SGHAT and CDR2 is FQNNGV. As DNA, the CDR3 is TGTGCCAGCAGCTTCAGTGGGGAGGTGAATGAGCAGTTCTTC. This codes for CASSFSGEVNEQFF.

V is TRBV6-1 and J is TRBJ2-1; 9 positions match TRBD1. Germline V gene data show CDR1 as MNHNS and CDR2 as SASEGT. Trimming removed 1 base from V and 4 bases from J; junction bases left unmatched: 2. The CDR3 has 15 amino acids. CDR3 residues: CASSEDRGPYNEQFF. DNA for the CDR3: TGTGCCAGCAGTGAAGACAGGGGGCCTTACAATGAGCAGTTCTTC.

CDR3 sequence reads: CASSHQSGGASTDTQYF. In nucleotides, the CDR3 is TGCGCCAGCAGCCACCAGAGCGGAGGGGCTAGCACAGATACGCAGTATTTT. This chain joins TRBV4-3 and TRBJ2-3; D perhaps matches TRBD2 (6 bases). The CDR3 has 17 residues. Germline V gene sequence: CDR1 LGHNA, CDR2 YSLEER. V was clipped by 3 bases and J by 0 bases, with 16 bases between them.

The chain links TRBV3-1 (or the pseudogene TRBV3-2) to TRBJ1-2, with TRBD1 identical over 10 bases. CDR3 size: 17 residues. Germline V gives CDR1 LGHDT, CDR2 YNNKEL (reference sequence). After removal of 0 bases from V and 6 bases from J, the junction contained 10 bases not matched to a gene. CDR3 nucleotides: TGTGCCAGCAGCCAAGATCGATCGACAGGGGGCTTACATGGCTACACCTTC. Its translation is CASSQDRSTGGLHGYTF.

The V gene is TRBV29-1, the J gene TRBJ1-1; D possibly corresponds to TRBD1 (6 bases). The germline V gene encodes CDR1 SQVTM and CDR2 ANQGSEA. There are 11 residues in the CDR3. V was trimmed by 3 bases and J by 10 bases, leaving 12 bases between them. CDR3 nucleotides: TGCAGCGTTGATGGGGGCTCCGGAGCTTTCTTT. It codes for CSVDGGSGAFF. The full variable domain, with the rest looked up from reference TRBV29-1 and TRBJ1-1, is SAVISQKPSRDICQRGTSLTIQCQVDSQVTMMFWYRQQPGQSLTLIATANQGSEATYESGFVIDKFPISRPNLTFSTLTVSNMSPEDSSIYLCSVDGGSGAFFGQGTRLTVV.

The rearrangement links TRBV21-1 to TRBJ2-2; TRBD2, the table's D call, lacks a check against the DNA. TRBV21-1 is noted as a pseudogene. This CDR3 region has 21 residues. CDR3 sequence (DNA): TGTGCCAGCAGCAAAGCGCTTACCGAAGGGATAGGCGGGAGTGAAACCGGGGAGCTGTTTTTT. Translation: CASSKALTEGIGGSETGELFF.

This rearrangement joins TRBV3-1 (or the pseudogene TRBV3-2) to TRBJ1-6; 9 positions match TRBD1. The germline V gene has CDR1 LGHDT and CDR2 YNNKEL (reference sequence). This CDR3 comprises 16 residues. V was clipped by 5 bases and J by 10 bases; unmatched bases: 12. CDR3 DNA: TGTGCCAGCAGCGCCTACAGGGGGCTCGTGGAATCACCCCTCCACTTT. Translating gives CASSAYRGLVESPLHF.

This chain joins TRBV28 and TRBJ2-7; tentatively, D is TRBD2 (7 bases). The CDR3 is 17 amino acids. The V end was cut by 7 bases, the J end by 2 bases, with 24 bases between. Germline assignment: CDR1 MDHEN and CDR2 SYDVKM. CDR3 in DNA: TGTGCCAGCAACGCCGGGGGAGGGGGGGGACCCCCCTACGAGCAGTACTTC. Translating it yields CASNAGGGGGPPYEQYF.

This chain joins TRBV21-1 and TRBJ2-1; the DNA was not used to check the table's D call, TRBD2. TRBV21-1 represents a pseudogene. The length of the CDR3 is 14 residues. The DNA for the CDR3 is TGTGCCAGCAGCCCCGAGGAGATTTCCTATGAGCAGTTCTTC. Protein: CASSPEEISYEQFF.

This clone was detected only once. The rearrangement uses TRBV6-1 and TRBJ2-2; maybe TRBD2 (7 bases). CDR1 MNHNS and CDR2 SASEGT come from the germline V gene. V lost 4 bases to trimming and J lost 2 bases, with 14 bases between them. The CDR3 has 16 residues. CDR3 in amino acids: CASSVGGGSNTGELFF. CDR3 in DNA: TGTGCCAGCAGTGTGGGCGGGGGCTCTAACACCGGGGAGCTGTTTTTT.

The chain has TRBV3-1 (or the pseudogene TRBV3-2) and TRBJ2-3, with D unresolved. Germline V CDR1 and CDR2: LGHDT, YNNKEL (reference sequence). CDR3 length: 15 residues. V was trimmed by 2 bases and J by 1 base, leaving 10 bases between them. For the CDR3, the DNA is TGTGCCAGCAGCCAATGGAGAGGCCGCACAGATACGCAGTATTTT. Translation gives CASSQWRGRTDTQYF.

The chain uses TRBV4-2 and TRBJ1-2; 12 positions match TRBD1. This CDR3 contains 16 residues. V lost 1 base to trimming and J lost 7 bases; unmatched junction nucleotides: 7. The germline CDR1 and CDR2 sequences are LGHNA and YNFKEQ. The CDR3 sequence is CASSQGGDRGRGGYTF. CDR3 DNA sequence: TGTGCCAGCAGCCAAGGGGGGGACAGGGGGCGCGGTGGCTACACCTTC.

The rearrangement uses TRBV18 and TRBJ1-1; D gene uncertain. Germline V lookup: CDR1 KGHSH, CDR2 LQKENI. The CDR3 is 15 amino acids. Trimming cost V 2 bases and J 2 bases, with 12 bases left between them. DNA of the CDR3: TGTGCCAGCTCACCATCCCTTACAGAAAACACTGAAGCTTTCTTT. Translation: CASSPSLTENTEAFF.

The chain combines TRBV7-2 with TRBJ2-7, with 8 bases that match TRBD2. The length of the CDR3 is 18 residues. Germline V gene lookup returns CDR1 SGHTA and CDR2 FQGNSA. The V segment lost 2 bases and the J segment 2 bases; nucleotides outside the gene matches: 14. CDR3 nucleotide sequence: TGTGCCAGCAGCTTACCCATCCCTCTAGCGGGTGCAGCCTACGAGCAGTACTTC. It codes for CASSLPIPLAGAAYEQYF.

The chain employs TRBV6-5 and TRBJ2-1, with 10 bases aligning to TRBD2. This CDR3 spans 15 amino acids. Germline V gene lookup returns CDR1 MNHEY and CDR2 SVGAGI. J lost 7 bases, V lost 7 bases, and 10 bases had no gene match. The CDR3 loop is CASIKAGGRYNEQFF. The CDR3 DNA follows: TGTGCCAGCATCAAAGCGGGGGGGCGATATAATGAGCAGTTCTTC.

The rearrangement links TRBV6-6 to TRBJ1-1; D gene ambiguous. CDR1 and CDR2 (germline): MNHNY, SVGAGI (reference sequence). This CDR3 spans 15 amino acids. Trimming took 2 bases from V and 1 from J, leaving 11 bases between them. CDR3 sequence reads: CASSYGPGENTEAFF. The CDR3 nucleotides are TGTGCCAGCAGTTACGGACCGGGAGAGAACACTGAAGCTTTCTTT.

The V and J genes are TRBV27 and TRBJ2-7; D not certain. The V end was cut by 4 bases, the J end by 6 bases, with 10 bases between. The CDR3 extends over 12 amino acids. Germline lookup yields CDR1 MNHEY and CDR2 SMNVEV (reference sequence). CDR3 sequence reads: CASSSHPLEQYF. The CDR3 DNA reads TGTGCCAGCAGTTCACACCCCCTCGAGCAGTACTTC.